What follows describes a single T cell receptor (beta chain). Its cognate antigen is unknown. This CDR3 region has 15 residues. Trimming removed 4 bases at V and 3 bases at J, with 12 bases between. Looked up from germline, CDR1 is KGHSH and CDR2 is LQKENI. Vbeta (60) and Jbeta (13) primers were used in the PCR. Profiling relied on immunoSEQ multiplex PCR, and the TCRdb table lists in-frame clones only, not all of them. The profile shows 200,000 to 250,000 clones, approximately 87% of them singletons. The data were obtained in a study of cytomegalovirus exposure and HLA in healthy donors. Findings of the study overall: A later analysis reportedly found that, within productive TCRs, an Asian-associated ancestry cluster had fewer N-insertions than the mean observed across the approximately 700 donors. The later analysis indicated that the majority of CMV-associated TCR beta chains appeared HLA-restricted.

The clonotype was recovered from a human donor in good health. V usage is TRBV18 and J usage is TRBJ2-2; D is perhaps TRBD1 (5 bases). The sample consisted of PBMCs. CDR3 nucleotide sequence: TGTGCCAGCTCACGAAGGGGCATCCACACCGGGGAGCTGTTTTTT. Protein sequence: CASSRRGIHTGELFF.